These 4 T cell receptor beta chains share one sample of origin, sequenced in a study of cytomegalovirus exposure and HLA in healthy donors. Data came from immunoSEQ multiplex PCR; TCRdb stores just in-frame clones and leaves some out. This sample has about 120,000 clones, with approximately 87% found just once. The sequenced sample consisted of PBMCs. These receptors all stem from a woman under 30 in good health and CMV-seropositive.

CDR3 nucleotides: TGTGCCAGCAGTAGGACAGGGGCCAACACTGAAGCTTTCTTT. Protein product: CASSRTGANTEAFF. This sequence joins TRBV6-5 and TRBJ1-1; the match to TRBD1 covers 9 bases. Germline V gene lookup returns CDR1 MNHEY and CDR2 SVGAGI. V lost 5 bases and J lost 2; bases outside the gene matches: 3. The CDR3 runs to 14 residues.

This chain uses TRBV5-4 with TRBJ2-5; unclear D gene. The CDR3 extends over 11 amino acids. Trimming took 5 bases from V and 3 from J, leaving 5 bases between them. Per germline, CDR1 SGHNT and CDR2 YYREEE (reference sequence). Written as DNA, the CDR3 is TGTGCCAGCAGTTTCGAAGAGACCCAGTACTTC. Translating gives CASSFEETQYF. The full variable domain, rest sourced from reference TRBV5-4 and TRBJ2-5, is ETGVTQSPTHLIKTRGQQVTLRCSSQSGHNTVSWYQQALGQGPQFIFQYYREEENGRGNFPPRFSGLQFPNYSSELNVNALELDDSALYLCASSFEETQYFGPGTRLLVL.

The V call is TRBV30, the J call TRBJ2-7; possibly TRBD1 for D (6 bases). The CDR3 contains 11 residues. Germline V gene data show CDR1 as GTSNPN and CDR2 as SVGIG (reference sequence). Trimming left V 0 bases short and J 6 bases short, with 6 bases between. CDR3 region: CAWSVGAEQYF. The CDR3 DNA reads TGTGCCTGGAGTGTGGGGGCCGAGCAGTACTTC.

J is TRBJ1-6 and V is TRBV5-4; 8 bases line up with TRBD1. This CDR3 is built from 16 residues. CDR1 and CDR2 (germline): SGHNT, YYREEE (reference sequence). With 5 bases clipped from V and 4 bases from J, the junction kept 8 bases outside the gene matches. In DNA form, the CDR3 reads TGTGCCAGCAGTACCGGGACAGGCCGTTATAATTCACCCCTCCACTTT. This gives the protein CASSTGTGRYNSPLHF.